This note documents a single T cell receptor beta chain sequence. No antigen is known for it. It was with a sample-barcoded 5' primer and a J-beta primer mix that a second PCR of roughly 7 to 12 cycles was run. A single record per CDR3 protein comes from TCRdb applying MiXCR to the 5' RACE reads. In the table there are around 940,000 distinct CDR3 sequences, about 51% of which are singletons. The data stem from a study of blood T cells in healthy people across ages. Turning to the study itself: Capture by template switching was about one barcoded beta molecule per two T cells.

The authors drew around 11 milliliters of peripheral blood from each donor. The CDR3 covers 16 residues. The V gene's germline CDR1 is MDHEN and CDR2 SYDVKM. Study-level results: Researchers said unsorted PBMCs prevented a conclusive naive versus antigen-experienced comparison. The unknown donor CMV status may have confounded expanded clonotype changes.

This clonotype was sampled from a woman in her fifties or sixties in good health. The genes are TRBV28 and TRBJ2-4; 10 bases match TRBD1. The J call may be mistaken, given a closer DNA end match to TRBJ2-7. Sequences were obtained from blood. The chain's CDR3 is CASRGQGPSGPYEQYF. CDR3 DNA: TGTGCCAGTAGGGGACAGGGGCCTAGCGGGCCTTACGAGCAGTACTTC.